The clone carrying this T cell receptor beta chain was observed a handful of times. Authors of the study amplified TCR beta CDR3 regions from RNA transcripts. HTBI primers drove first-round RT-PCR of the TCR CDR3. TCRdb re-derived calls from the multiplex PCR reads in MiXCR, one entry per CDR3 protein. The repertoire holds about 720,000 distinct CDR3 sequences, with 18% as singletons. The PBMCs studied were ones that came from roughly 11 ml fresh peripheral blood. CDR3 length: 14 residues. Germline V gene sequence: CDR1 MNHEY, CDR2 SMNVEV (reference sequence). V gave up 3 bases and J gave up 5 bases; unmatched junction bases: 6. This sample was included in a study of T cells in Graves' hyperthyroidism and ophthalmopathy.

V and J are TRBV27 and TRBJ1-2, with 7 bases identical to TRBD1. Sequences were obtained from blood. The sequence derives from a woman aged 45-60 years with Graves' hyperthyroidism that later progressed to Graves' ophthalmopathy. DNA for the CDR3: TGTGCCAGCAGTTTTTCCGGGACAGAGTATGGCTACACCTTC. Translating it yields CASSFSGTEYGYTF.